This entry is about one T cell receptor beta chain. This entry is derived from a study of control samples from healthy donors and cancer patients. The CDR3 sequence is 17 residues long. The germline V and J ends were trimmed by 7 bases and 0 bases, with 16 bases remaining between them. Germline V gene data show CDR1 as SEHNR and CDR2 as FQNEAQ (reference sequence). Sequencing was performed with immunoSEQ multiplex PCR; in TCRdb, only in-frame clones are kept and a portion is missing. The sample comprises around 140,000 clones, about 90% of which are singletons, and around 6.9% rests with the top ten.

This sequence originates from a man in his fifties or sixties with head and neck cancer. The chain links TRBV7-9 to TRBJ1-6; D remains ambiguous. The sequencing input was PBMCs. CDR3 protein: CASTPGGAYSYNSPLHF. CDR3 in DNA: TGTGCCAGCACCCCCGGTGGAGCGTACTCCTATAATTCACCCCTCCACTTT.